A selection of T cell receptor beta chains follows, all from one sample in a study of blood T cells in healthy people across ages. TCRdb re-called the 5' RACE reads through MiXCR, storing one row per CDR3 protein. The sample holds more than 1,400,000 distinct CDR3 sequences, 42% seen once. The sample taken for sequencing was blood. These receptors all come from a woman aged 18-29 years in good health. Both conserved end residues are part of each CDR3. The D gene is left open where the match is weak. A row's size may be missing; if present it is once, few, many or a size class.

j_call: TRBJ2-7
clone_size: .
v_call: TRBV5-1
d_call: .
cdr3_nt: TGCGCCAGCACCGGGACGTCCTCCGACGAGCAGTACTTC
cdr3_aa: CASTGTSSDEQYF

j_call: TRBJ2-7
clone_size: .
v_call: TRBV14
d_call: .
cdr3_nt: TGTGCCACCTCAGACAAGTCCTCCTACGAGCAGTACTTC
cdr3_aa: CATSDKSSYEQYF

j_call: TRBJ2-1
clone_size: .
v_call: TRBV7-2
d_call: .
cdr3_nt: TGTGCCAGCAGCTTACAAGTGGGGGGGGCGGAAAACAATGAGCAGTTCTTC
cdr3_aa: CASSLQVGGAENNEQFF

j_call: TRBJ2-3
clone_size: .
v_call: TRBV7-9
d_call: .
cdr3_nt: TGTGCCAGCAGCTATTCTAGCCAAGCGGCAGATACGCAGTATTTT
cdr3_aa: CASSYSSQAADTQYF

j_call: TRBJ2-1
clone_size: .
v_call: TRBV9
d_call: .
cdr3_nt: TGTGCCAGCAGCGAGACGGTAGACGTAAAATACGATGAGCAGTTCTTC
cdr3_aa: CASSETVDVKYDEQFF

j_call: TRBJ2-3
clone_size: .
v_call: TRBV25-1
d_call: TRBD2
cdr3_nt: TGTGCCAGCAGTAACCCGGGACTAGCGGCCCTTAGCACAGATACGCAGTATTTT
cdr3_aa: CASSNPGLAALSTDTQYF

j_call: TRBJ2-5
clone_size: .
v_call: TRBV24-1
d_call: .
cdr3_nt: TGTGCCACCAGTGAGGGTAGTCAAGGGCGTATGACCCAGTACTTC
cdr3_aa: CATSEGSQGRMTQYF

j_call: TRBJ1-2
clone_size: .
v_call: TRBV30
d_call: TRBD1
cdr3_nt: TGTGCCTGGAGTACAGGGGTGCCGGTCGGCACCTTC
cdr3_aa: CAWSTGVPVGTF

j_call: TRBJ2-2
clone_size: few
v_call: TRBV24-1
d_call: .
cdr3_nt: TGTGCCACCAGTCAAACTACGAACACCGGGGAGCTGTTTTTT
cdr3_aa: CATSQTTNTGELFF

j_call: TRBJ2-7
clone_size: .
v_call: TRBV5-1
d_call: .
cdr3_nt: TGCGCCAGCAGCTGGGCGGCAGGCGGTGGTTACGAGCAGTACTTC
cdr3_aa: CASSWAAGGGYEQYF

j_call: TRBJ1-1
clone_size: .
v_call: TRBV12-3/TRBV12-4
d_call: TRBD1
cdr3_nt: TGTGCCAGCAGTCGGGCAGGGGGGAACACTGAAGCTTTCTTT
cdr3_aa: CASSRAGGNTEAFF

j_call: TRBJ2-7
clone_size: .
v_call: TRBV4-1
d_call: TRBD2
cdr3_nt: TGCGCCAGCAGTCATACTAGCGGGGGTACCCGCGAGCAGTACTTC
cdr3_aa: CASSHTSGGTREQYF

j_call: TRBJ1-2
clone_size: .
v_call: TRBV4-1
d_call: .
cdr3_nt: TGCGCTAGCAACCCGAACTTGGGGGCTAACTATGGCTACACCTTC
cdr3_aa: CASNPNLGANYGYTF

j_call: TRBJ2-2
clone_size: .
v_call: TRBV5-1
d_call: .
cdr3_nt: TGCGCCAGCAGCTTGGGCCAGACGGGCACCGGGGAGCTGTTTTTT
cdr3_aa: CASSLGQTGTGELFF

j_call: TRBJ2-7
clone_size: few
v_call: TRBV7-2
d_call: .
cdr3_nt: TGTGCCAGCTCCGCCTCGCCTGGGGCCTACGAGCAGTACTTC
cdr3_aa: CASSASPGAYEQYF

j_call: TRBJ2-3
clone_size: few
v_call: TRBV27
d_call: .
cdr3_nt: TGTGCCAGCAGCCGCGCCCGGGGCGGCGAAGGCACAGATACGCAGTATTTT
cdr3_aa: CASSRARGGEGTDTQYF

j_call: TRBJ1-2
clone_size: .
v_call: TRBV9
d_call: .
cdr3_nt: TGTGCCAGCAGCGCGACGACAGGAGAGGCCCCTCGTTGTGGCTACACCTTC
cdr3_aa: CASSATTGEAPRCGYTF

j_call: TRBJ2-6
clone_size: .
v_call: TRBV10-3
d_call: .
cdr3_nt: TGTGCCATCAGTGGCGGCTTCGCGGCAGTCCGCTCTGGGGCCAACGTCCTGACTTTC
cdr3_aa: CAISGGFAAVRSGANVLTF

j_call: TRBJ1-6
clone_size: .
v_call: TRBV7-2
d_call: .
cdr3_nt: TGTGCCAGCAGCTTAGCGACAGGCAATTCACCCCTCCACTTT
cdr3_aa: CASSLATGNSPLHF

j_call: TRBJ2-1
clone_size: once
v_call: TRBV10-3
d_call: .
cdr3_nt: TGTGCCATCACCGCCATGGGGGCTATTGCTAGCTCCTACAATGAGCAGTTCTTC
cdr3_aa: CAITAMGAIASSYNEQFF

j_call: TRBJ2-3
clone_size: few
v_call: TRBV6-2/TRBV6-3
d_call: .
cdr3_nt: TGTGCCAGCAGTTCTCTTGGCGGAATCACAGATACGCAGTATTTT
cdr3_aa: CASSSLGGITDTQYF

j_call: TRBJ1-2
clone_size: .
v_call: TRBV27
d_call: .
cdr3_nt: TGTGCCAGCAGGGCCCCTCTTTCCTATGGCTACACCTTC
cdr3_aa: CASRAPLSYGYTF

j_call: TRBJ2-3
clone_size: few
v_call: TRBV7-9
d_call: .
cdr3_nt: TGTGCCAGCAGCCCCCGGGCGGGGTCCACAGATACGCAGTATTTT
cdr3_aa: CASSPRAGSTDTQYF

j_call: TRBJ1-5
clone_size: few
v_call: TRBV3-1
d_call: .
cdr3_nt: TGTGCCAGCAGCCCAGGGGATAGTGGCAATCAGCCCCAGCATTTT
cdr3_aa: CASSPGDSGNQPQHF

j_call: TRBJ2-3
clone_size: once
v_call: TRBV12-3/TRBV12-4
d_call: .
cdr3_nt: TGTGCCAGCAGCCTAATACTGGGGTGGGATACGCAGTATTTT
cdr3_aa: CASSLILGWDTQYF

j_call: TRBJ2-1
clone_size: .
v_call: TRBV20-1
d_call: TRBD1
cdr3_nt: TGCAGTGCAGAGGGACAGGGGGAGACCCAGTTCTTC
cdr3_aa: CSAEGQGETQFF

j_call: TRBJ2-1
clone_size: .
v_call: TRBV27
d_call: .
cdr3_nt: TGTGCCAGCACCGGGGTTGGGGGTAACAATGAGCAGTTCTTC
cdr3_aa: CASTGVGGNNEQFF

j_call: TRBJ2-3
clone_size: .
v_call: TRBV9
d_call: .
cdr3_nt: TGTGCCAGCAGCGCCCAATTCCTTGGCGTAGGGGGTACGCAGTATTTT
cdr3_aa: CASSAQFLGVGGTQYF

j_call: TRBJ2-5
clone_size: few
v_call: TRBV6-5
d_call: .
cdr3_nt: TGTGCCAGCAGTTCCCCCTACGATCAAGAGACCCAGTACTTC
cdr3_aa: CASSSPYDQETQYF